Included here is one T cell receptor beta chain sequence, with context. Its antigen is undetermined. One end of the junction varies from germline; a read error may be responsible. Germline V lookup: CDR1 MGHRA, CDR2 YSYEKL. The CDR3 length is 16 residues. This sample was taken from a study of post-analysis software for immune sequencing data. The study's findings and limits: Normalized Chao1 diversity was significantly lower in multiple sclerosis patients than in controls. Controls had lower frequencies than patients of a few TRBV segments, which included TRBV5-6, TRBV5-1 and TRBV20-1.

Built from TCR beta cDNA, the libraries had unique molecular identifiers in them. MiXCR, applied by TCRdb to the PCR reads, yields one record per CDR3 protein. The sample includes about 560,000 distinct CDR3 sequences, 44% of them seen just once. The chain carries TRBV4-1 and TRBJ2-1; 9 bases line up with TRBD2. This sequence originates from a girl aged 10-17 years with multiple sclerosis. The sequenced sample was blood. CDR3 sequence reads: CASSQFIAGVGGEQFF. DNA for the CDR3: TGTGCCAGCAGCCAGTTCATAGCGGGAGTCGGGGGTGAGCAGTTCTTC.